This TCR beta chain is drawn from a study of cytomegalovirus exposure and HLA in healthy donors. Amplification used 60 Vbeta primers and 13 Jbeta primers. Here immunoSEQ multiplex PCR was the method, and the copy in TCRdb shows in-frame clones only, minus some. In the table there are 130,000 to 150,000 clones, 80% of which are singletons. Germline V gives CDR1 LNHDA, CDR2 SQIVND (reference sequence). Trimming removed 7 bases at V and 0 bases at J, with 13 bases between. The CDR3 has 14 residues. V and J are TRBV19 and TRBJ2-7, with D hard to call. This receptor was obtained from a man in his forties in good health and CMV-seropositive. Sequencing input: PBMCs. The CDR3 is CASNPNTNSYEQYF. The CDR3 nucleotides read TGTGCCAGTAATCCCAACACCAACTCCTACGAGCAGTACTTC.